Sequencing of this TCR beta chain was carried out in a study of blood T cell repertoires in COVID-19. CDR1 and CDR2 from the germline V gene are MNHEY and SMNVEV (reference sequence). The CDR3 is 11 amino acids. V dropped 5 bases and J dropped 4 bases, with 6 bases sitting between them. Produced via immunoSEQ multiplex PCR; TCRdb's table is partial and in-frame only. The repertoire holds under 140,000 clones, with about three quarters as singletons. The chain carries TRBV27 and TRBJ2-7; D not certain. The specimen was peripheral blood. The sequence was obtained from an elderly woman with active or convalescent COVID-19. CDR3 nucleotides: TGTGCCAGCAGTCCCGAGTACGAGCAGTACTTC. This gives the protein CASSPEYEQYF.